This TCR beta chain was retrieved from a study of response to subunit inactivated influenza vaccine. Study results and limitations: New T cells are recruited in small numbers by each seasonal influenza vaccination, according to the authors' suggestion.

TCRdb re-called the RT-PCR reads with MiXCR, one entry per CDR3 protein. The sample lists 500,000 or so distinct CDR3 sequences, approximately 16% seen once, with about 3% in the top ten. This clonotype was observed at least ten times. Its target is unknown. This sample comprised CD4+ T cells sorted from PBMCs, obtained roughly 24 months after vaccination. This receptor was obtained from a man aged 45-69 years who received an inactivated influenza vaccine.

CDR3 amino acids: CASSTELAYEQYF. CDR3 nucleotides: TGTGCCAGCTCAACCGAGCTCGCCTACGAGCAGTACTTC. The chain uses TRBV18 and TRBJ2-7; no reliable D call. The CDR3 spans 13 residues. Germline V CDR1 and CDR2: KGHSH, LQKENI. The V and J ends lost 5 bases and 2 bases respectively, with 10 bases between them.